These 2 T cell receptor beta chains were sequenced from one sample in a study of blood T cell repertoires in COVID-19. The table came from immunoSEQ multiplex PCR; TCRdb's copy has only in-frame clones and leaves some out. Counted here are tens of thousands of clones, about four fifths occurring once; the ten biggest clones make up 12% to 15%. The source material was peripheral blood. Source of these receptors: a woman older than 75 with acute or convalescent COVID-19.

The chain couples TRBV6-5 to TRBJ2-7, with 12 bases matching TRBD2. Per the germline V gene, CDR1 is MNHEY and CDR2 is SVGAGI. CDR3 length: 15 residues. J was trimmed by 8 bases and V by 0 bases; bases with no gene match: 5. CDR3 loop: CASSYSGLAGRKQYF. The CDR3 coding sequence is TGTGCCAGCAGTTACTCTGGACTAGCGGGGAGAAAGCAGTACTTC.

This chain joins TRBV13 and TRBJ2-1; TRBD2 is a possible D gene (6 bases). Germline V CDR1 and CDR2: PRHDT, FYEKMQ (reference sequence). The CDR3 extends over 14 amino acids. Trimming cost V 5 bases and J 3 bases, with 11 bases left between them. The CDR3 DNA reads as TGTGCCAGCAGCCTACGGGACTTCTACAATGAGCAGTTCTTC. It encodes CASSLRDFYNEQFF.